Each of the 3 T cell receptor beta chains below was sequenced from the same sample in a study of blood T cell repertoires in COVID-19. Sequenced by immunoSEQ multiplex PCR; TCRdb stores in-frame clones only, minus some. Among approximately 160,000 clones listed, approximately 80% were seen once. The sequencing input was PBMCs or T cells enriched from blood (not recorded which). These receptors were taken from a man aged 40-50 years who had recovered from COVID-19.

The chain couples TRBV27 to TRBJ1-2; D is possibly TRBD1 (5 bases). Germline lookup yields CDR1 MNHEY and CDR2 SMNVEV (reference sequence). V gave up 2 bases and J gave up 7 bases, with 14 bases separating them. The CDR3 consists of 14 residues. CDR3 loop: CASSLGAGSLGYTF. In DNA, the CDR3 is TGTGCCAGCAGTTTAGGGGCCGGATCTCTTGGCTACACCTTC.

The chain links TRBV6-5 to TRBJ2-7; 10 nucleotides match TRBD1. Germline assignment: CDR1 MNHEY and CDR2 SVGAGI. Trimming removed 2 bases from V and 3 bases from J; junction bases left unmatched: 4. This CDR3 contains 15 residues. The CDR3 reads CASSYRDRGNYEQYF. As DNA, the CDR3 is TGTGCCAGCAGTTACAGGGACAGGGGTAACTACGAGCAGTACTTC.

The chain couples TRBV3-1 (or the pseudogene TRBV3-2) to TRBJ1-1; 7 bases are a match to TRBD1. The CDR3 covers 14 residues. V shed 8 bases, J shed 1 base, and the junction held 7 bases outside the gene matches. CDR1 and CDR2 from the germline V gene are LGHDT and YNNKEL (reference sequence). In nucleotides, the CDR3 is TGTGCCAGCGGGGGCCGGACAGGGAACACTGAAGCTTTCTTT. Amino acid sequence: CASGGRTGNTEAFF.